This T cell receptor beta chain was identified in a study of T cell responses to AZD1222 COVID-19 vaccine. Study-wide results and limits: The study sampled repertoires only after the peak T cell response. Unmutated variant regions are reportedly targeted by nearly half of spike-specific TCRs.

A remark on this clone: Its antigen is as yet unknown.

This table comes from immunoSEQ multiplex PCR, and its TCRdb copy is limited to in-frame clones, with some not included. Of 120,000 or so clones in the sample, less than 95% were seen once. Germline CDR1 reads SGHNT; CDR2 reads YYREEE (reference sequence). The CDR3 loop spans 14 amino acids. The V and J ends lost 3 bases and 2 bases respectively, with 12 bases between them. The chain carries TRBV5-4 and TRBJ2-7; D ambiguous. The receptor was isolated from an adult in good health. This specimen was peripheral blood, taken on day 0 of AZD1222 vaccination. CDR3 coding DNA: TGTGCCAGCAGCTCAGAAGGGCTTGCCTACGAGCAGTACTTC. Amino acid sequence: CASSSEGLAYEQYF.